One and the same sample provided the 14 T cell receptor beta chains below, sequenced in a study of CD8 T cells in Susac syndrome. An amount of RNA that ranged from roughly 0.5 to 1 ug was reverse transcribed with random hexamers. MiXCR, applied by TCRdb to the immunoSEQ multiplex PCR reads, yields one record per CDR3 protein. The table records 120,000 to 150,000 distinct CDR3 sequences, 90% to 95% of them present only once. The material sequenced was CD4+ T cells from PBMCs. The receptors derive from a human donor with multiple sclerosis.

V gene TRBV13 combines with J gene TRBJ2-5; no firm D call. CDR1 and CDR2 (germline): PRHDT, FYEKMQ (reference sequence). V was shortened by 2 bases and J by 4 bases, with 8 bases between the two germline ends. The CDR3 totals 13 residues. The CDR3 DNA follows: TGTGCCAGCAGCTTAAATCTAGTAGAGACCCAGTACTTC. It encodes CASSLNLVETQYF.

The chain uses TRBV5-4 and TRBJ2-5, with 8 positions matching TRBD1. Germline V lookup: CDR1 SGHNT, CDR2 YYREEE (reference sequence). The CDR3 is 16 amino acids. Germline trimming cut 4 bases from V and 1 base from J; bases unmatched to any gene: 9. This CDR3 is CASSPRTGLPQETQYF. The CDR3 DNA is TGTGCCAGCAGCCCTAGGACAGGGCTACCCCAAGAGACCCAGTACTTC.

CDR3 sequence reads: CSACTTTATEQYF. The CDR3 nucleotides are TGCAGTGCTTGCACAACGACTGCCACTGAGCAGTACTTC. The chain is built from TRBV20-1 and TRBJ2-7; no reliable D call. Deletions cut 5 bases from V and 7 bases from J, with 18 bases between. Germline V gene sequence: CDR1 DFQATT, CDR2 SNEGSKA (reference sequence). The CDR3 is made up of 13 amino acids.

V usage is TRBV5-1 and J usage is TRBJ2-5; 7 positions agree with TRBD1. V lost 3 bases to trimming and J lost 5 bases; unmatched junction nucleotides: 7. CDR1 is SGHRS and CDR2 is YFSETQ in the germline V gene. The CDR3 length is 14 residues. Here the CDR3 DNA reads TGCGCCAGCAGCTCCGGGACACAGGGGGAGACCCAGTACTTC. Protein: CASSSGTQGETQYF.

The V and J genes are TRBV12-3 or TRBV12-4 and TRBJ1-5; TRBD1 matches 7 bases. CDR3 length equals 14 residues. V shed 6 bases, J shed 2 bases, and the junction held 4 bases outside the gene matches. CDR3 region: CASREGTGNQPQHF. CDR3 nucleotide sequence: TGTGCCAGCAGGGAAGGGACAGGCAATCAGCCCCAGCATTTT.

This sequence joins TRBV29-1 and TRBJ1-1; no reliable D call. This CDR3 has 14 amino acids. Trimming stripped 2 bases from V and 0 bases from J, with 10 bases between. Germline V gene data show CDR1 as SQVTM and CDR2 as ANQGSEA. The CDR3 here is CSVESPKVNTEAFF. CDR3 in DNA: TGCAGCGTTGAAAGTCCGAAGGTGAACACTGAAGCTTTCTTT. Together with reference TRBV29-1 and TRBJ1-1, the CDR3 gives the full variable domain: SAVISQKPSRDICQRGTSLTIQCQVDSQVTMMFWYRQQPGQSLTLIATANQGSEATYESGFVIDKFPISRPNLTFSTLTVSNMSPEDSSIYLCSVESPKVNTEAFFGQGTRLTVV.

The chain employs TRBV29-1 and TRBJ2-5; no clear D gene. Trimming removed 7 bases at V and 1 base at J, with 10 bases between. Germline V gene sequence: CDR1 SQVTM, CDR2 ANQGSEA. The CDR3 is made up of 12 amino acids. The CDR3 coding sequence is TGCAGCGCAAAGGAGAGCCAAGAGACCCAGTACTTC. It specifies CSAKESQETQYF.

The chain links TRBV27 to TRBJ1-1; a weak D match, TRBD1 (5 bases). CDR1 and CDR2 (germline): MNHEY, SMNVEV (reference sequence). The CDR3 spans 13 residues. The germline V and J ends were trimmed by 5 bases and 6 bases, with 13 bases remaining between them. This CDR3 reads CASSGHLVAEAFF. The CDR3 nucleotides read TGTGCCAGCAGTGGACATTTAGTCGCTGAAGCTTTCTTT.

This clonotype was seen a single time. DNA of the CDR3: TGTGCCAGCAGTTCCGGGACGGCTAACTATGGCTACACCTTC. It encodes CASSSGTANYGYTF. This chain connects TRBV28 to TRBJ1-2; the D gene is possibly TRBD1 (5 bases). Trimming took off 4 bases at V and 0 bases at J, with 9 bases between the two ends. The CDR3 has 14 residues. Germline CDR1 reads MDHEN; CDR2 reads SYDVKM.

The chain joins TRBV7-8 to TRBJ1-1, with unresolved D. This CDR3 contains 15 residues. Germline V gene sequence: CDR1 SGHVS, CDR2 FQNEAQ. The V end was cut by 5 bases, the J end by 2 bases, with 15 bases between. The CDR3: CASSPRVLVNTEAFF. In DNA form, the CDR3 reads TGTGCCAGCAGCCCGAGGGTCCTCGTTAACACTGAAGCTTTCTTT. Full variable domain (outside the CDR3, taken from reference TRBV7-8 and TRBJ1-1): GAGVSQSPRYKVAKRGQDVALRCDPISGHVSLFWYQQALGQGPEFLTYFQNEAQLDKSGLPSDRFFAERPEGSVSTLKIQRTQQEDSAVYLCASSPRVLVNTEAFFGQGTRLTVV.

J is TRBJ2-2 and V is TRBV5-4; 8 bases line up with TRBD2. The CDR3 is 16 residues long. Per germline, CDR1 SGHNT and CDR2 YYREEE (reference sequence). The V gene end was trimmed by 4 bases and the J gene end by 4 bases; junction bases not matched to a gene: 9. Here the CDR3 DNA reads TGTGCCAGCAGCCCGGGAGGGTCCTGGGCCACCGGGGAGCTGTTTTTT. Its translation is CASSPGGSWATGELFF.

This clonotype came up once. The V and J genes are TRBV7-2 and TRBJ1-1; 8 nucleotides agree with TRBD1. CDR3 size: 13 residues. Per the germline V gene, CDR1 is SGHTA and CDR2 is FQGNSA. The junction had 3 bases not matched to a gene; V was cut back by 5 bases and J by 4 bases. CDR3 sequence reads: CASSPQGATEAFF. The CDR3 DNA reads as TGTGCCAGCAGCCCGCAGGGGGCCACTGAAGCTTTCTTT.

The J gene is TRBJ1-1, the V gene TRBV29-1; D is uncertain. The germline V gene encodes CDR1 SQVTM and CDR2 ANQGSEA. The length of the CDR3 is 15 residues. The V gene lost 3 bases and the J gene lost 0 bases, with 14 bases spanning the gap. CDR3 region: CSVDPRVALNTEAFF. CDR3 DNA: TGCAGCGTTGATCCGAGGGTTGCCCTGAACACTGAAGCTTTCTTT.

The rearrangement joins TRBV3-1 to TRBJ2-3; 12 bases agree with TRBD2. V shed 3 bases, J shed 9 bases, and the junction held 10 bases outside the gene matches. The CDR3 has 16 amino acids. Germline loops: CDR1 LGHDT, CDR2 YNNKEL (reference sequence). This CDR3 reads CASSHRLAGVGDTQYF. For the CDR3, the DNA is TGTGCCAGCAGCCACAGACTAGCGGGGGTCGGGGACACGCAGTATTTT.